This T cell receptor (beta chain) is drawn from a study of blood T cell repertoires in COVID-19. Study-level information: The cDNA or gDNA used as material had been derived from T cells, B-cell-depleted T cells, or PBMCs.

V gave up 4 bases and J gave up 3 bases, with 10 bases separating them. The CDR3 length is 13 residues. Per the germline V gene, CDR1 is MDHEN and CDR2 is SYDVKM. In the original processing: Estimates of nucleated cell counts were drawn from the amplification of reference gene primers. The data were produced by immunoSEQ multiplex PCR, yet TCRdb's version contains in-frame clones alone and is incomplete. D and trimming were read from the DNA, whereas the V and J calls and clone size are those reported in that table. The sample has fewer than 250,000 clones, around four fifths seen once; the top ten hold about 4.5%. This clone came up many times.

The V gene is TRBV28, the J gene TRBJ2-7, with D possibly being TRBD2 (5 bases). Sequencing was carried out using peripheral blood. The origin of this receptor is a woman aged 70-85 years with acute or convalescent COVID-19. The CDR3 reads CASSSASLYEQYF. CDR3 in DNA: TGTGCCAGCAGTTCGGCTAGCCTCTACGAGCAGTACTTC.